This T cell receptor beta chain came from a study of T cell responses to AZD1222 COVID-19 vaccine (dated by TCRdb to about 2021). At the level of the whole study: AZD1222 recipients whose second dose came at about 4 weeks and those whose second dose came at about 12 weeks were combined into one group, since spike-specific TCR depth and breadth did not differ between the two schedules. Enrollment into the trials was organized by age into subgroups of 18-55, 56-69 and 70-plus years, and those subgroups contained approximately 150, 30 and 60 TCR-sequenced participants, respectively. TCR sequencing covered 233 trial participants: 200 to 210 given two doses of AZD1222 and about 26 given two doses of MenACWY control vaccine. Results the study describes overall, beyond this receptor: Conclusions about previously exposed vaccinees were limited because only a handful of AZD1222 recipients were SARS-CoV-2 seropositive at baseline. The vaccine-associated CD4 TCRs covered the entire spike protein, and the dominant responses fell in regions 160-218 and 743-854. Because no day 14 peak-response samples were available, the repertoires could be characterized only after the peak T cell response. Nearly half of unique spike-specific TCRs reportedly recognized epitopes outside regions mutated in the B.1.351 and B.1.1.7 variants. Spike-specific TCR breadth and depth rose significantly after two AZD1222 doses compared with day 0 and with MenACWY recipients. Participants were mostly white British and included more females than males, and it was suggested by the authors that clonal diversity may have been underestimated. In the small 56-69-year group, the increase in depth fell short of significance, most likely because of low power.

Sequences SGDLS (CDR1) and YYNGEE (CDR2) are obtained from the germline V gene. Germline trimming: 2 bases from V, 6 bases from J; junction bases outside gene matches: 8. The CDR3 covers 16 residues, taking in both the cysteine and the phenylalanine. Only the CDR3 part of the read is kept: 48 bases, read in frame from the first base. This clone was seen a handful of times. Its antigen remains undetermined. The record has no base qualities; no much larger clone is one base away. The CDR3 regions of human TCRbeta chains were subjected to immunosequencing. The paper's processing steps were these. TCRs in the repertoires were matched against a reference library of SARS-CoV-2-specific TCRs that had been generated with the MIRA antigen-specificity platform. Breadth was defined as the fraction of unique TCRs that were SARS-CoV-2-associated, and depth was defined as the fraction of total T cells that were SARS-CoV-2-associated. Using the MIRA data, each spike-specific TCR was assigned both to the spike region to which the TCR was reactive and to a CD4 or CD8 class. Log10-transformed breadth and depth values were compared by one-way ANOVA with Sidak's multiple comparisons tests. The source is immuneACCESS, and TCRdb retained only in-frame sequences with V and J called. Part of the clones is not carried over; for the studies checked, unresolved V genes explain less than half of this, and the remainder is unexplained. V and J calls and clone size are as listed in that table; D and trimming were resolved from the DNA. Within this sample are some 130,000 clones, with approximately 90% of them counted one time only. Roughly 6% of the sample is taken by the ten largest.

The time point tag for this specimen amounts to: baseline before first vaccination. Vaccinee samples were obtained from the UK trials COV001 and COV002, which included a single-blind randomized controlled phase 2/3 trial of AZD1222 (ChAdOx1 nCoV-19) in healthy adults. Trial participant PBMC samples were collected at day 0 and day 28 after the second dose for TCRbeta chain sequencing. The clonotype was recovered from an adult in good health. Here the sequenced sample was peripheral blood, taken on day 0 of AZD1222 vaccination. The rearranged segments are TRBV9 and TRBJ1-6; TRBD1 fits 7 bases in the junction. The CDR3 is CASSVTGDSSNSPLHF. The bases read TGTGCCAGCAGCGTTACCGGGGACAGTAGTAATTCACCCCTCCACTTT. The CDR3 plus the reference TRBV9 and TRBJ1-6 genes for the other parts give the full variable domain: DSGVTQTPKHLITATGQRVTLRCSPRSGDLSVYWYQQSLDQGLQFLIQYYNGEERAKGNILERFSAQQFPDLHSELNLSSLELGDSALYFCASSVTGDSSNSPLHFGNGTRLTVT.